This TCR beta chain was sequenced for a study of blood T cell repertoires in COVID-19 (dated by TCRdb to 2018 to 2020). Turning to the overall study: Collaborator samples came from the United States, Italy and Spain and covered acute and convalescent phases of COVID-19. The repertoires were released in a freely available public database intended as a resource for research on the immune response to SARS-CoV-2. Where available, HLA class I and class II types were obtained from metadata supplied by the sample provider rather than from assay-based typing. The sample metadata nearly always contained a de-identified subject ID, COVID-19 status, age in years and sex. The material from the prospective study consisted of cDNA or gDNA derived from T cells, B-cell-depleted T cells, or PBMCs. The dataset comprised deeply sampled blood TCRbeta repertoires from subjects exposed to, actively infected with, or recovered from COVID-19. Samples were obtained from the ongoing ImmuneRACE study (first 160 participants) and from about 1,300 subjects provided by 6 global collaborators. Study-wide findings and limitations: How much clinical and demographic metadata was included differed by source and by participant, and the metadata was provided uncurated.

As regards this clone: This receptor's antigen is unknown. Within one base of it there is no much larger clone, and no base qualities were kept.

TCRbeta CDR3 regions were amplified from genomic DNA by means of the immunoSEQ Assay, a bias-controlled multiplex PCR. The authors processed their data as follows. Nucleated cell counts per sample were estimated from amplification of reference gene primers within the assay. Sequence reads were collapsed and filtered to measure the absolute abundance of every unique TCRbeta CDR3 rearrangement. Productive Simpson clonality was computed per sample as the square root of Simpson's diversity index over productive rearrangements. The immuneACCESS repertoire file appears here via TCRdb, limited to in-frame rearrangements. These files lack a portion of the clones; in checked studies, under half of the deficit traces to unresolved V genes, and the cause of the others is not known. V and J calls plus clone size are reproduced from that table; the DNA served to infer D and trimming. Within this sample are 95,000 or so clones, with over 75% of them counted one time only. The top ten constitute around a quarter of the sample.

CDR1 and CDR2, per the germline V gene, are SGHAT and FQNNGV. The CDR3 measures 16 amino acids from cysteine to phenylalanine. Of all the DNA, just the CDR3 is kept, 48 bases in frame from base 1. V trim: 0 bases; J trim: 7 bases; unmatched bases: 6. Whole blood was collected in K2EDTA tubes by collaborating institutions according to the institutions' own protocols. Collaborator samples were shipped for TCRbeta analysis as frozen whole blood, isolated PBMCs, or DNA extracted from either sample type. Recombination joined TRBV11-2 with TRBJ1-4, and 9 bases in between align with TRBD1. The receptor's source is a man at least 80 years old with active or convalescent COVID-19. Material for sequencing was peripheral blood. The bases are TGTGCCAGCAGCTTAGATCTGGGACAGGGAGGTGAAAAACTGTTTTTT. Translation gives CASSLDLGQGGEKLFF. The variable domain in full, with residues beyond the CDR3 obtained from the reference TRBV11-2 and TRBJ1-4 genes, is EAGVAQSPRYKIIEKRQSVAFWCNPISGHATLYWYQQILGQGPKLLIQFQNNGVVDDSQLPKDRFSAERLKGVDSTLKIQPAKLEDSAVYLCASSLDLGQGGEKLFFGSGTQLSVL.